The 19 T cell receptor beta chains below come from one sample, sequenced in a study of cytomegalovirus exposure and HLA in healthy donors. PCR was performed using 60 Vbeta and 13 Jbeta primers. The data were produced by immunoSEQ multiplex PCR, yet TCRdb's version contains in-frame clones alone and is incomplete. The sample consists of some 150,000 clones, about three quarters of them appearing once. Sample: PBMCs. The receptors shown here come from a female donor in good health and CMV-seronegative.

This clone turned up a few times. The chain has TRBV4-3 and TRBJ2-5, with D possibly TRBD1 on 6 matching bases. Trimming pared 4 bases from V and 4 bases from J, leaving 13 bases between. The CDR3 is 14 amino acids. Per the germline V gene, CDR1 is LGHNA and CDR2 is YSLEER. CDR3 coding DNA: TGCGCCAGCAGCCCCGAGGGCAGGGGAGAGACCCAGTACTTC. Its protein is CASSPEGRGETQYF.

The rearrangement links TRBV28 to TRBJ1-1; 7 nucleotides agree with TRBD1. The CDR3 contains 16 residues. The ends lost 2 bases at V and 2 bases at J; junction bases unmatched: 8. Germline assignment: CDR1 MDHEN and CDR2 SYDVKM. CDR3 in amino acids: CASSLEGEGANTEAFF. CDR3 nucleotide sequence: TGTGCCAGCAGTTTAGAAGGTGAGGGGGCAAACACTGAAGCTTTCTTT.

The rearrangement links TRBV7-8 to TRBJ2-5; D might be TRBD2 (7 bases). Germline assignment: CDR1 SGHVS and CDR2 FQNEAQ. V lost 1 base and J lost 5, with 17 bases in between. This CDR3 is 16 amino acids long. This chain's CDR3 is CASSLVRGASGETQYF. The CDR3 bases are TGTGCCAGCAGCTTAGTTCGGGGGGCCTCGGGGGAGACCCAGTACTTC.

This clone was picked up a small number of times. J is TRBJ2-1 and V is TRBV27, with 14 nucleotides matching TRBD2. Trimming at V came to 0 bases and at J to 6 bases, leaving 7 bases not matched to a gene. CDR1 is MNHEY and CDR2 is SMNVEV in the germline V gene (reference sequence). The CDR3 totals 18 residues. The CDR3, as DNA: TGTGCCAGCAGTTTATCATTCGGGACTAGCGGGAGCGTCAATGAGCAGTTCTTC. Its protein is CASSLSFGTSGSVNEQFF.

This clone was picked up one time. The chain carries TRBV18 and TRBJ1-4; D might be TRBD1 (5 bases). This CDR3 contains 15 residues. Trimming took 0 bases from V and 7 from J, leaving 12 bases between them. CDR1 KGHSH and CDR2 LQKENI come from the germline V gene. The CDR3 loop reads CASSPPATQGEKLFF. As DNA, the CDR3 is TGTGCCAGCTCACCACCGGCGACTCAGGGTGAAAAACTGTTTTTT.

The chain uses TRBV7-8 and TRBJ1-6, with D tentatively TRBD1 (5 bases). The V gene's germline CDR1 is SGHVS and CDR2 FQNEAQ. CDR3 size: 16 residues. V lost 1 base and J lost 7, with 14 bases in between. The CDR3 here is CASSLGWGRPNSPLHF. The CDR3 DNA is TGTGCCAGCAGCTTAGGATGGGGCAGGCCGAATTCACCCCTCCACTTT.

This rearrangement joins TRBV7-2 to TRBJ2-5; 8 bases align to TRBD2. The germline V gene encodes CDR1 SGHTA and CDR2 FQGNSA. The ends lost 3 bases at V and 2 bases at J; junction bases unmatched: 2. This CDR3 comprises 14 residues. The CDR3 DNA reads TGTGCCAGCAGCTTTAGCGGGGTTCAAGAGACCCAGTACTTC. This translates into CASSFSGVQETQYF. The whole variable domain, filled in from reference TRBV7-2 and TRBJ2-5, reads GAGVSQSPSNKVTEKGKDVELRCDPISGHTALYWYRQSLGQGLEFLIYFQGNSAPDKSGLPSDRFSAERTGGSVSTLTIQRTQQEDSAVYLCASSFSGVQETQYFGPGTRLLVL.

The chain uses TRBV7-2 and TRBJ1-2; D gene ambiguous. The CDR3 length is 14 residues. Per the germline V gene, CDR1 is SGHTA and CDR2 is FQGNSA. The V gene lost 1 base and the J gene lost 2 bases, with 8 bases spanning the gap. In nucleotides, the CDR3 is TGTGCCAGCAGCTTAGACTCGTACAACTATGGCTACACCTTC. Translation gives CASSLDSYNYGYTF. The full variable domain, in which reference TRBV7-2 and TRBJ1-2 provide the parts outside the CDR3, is GAGVSQSPSNKVTEKGKDVELRCDPISGHTALYWYRQSLGQGLEFLIYFQGNSAPDKSGLPSDRFSAERTGGSVSTLTIQRTQQEDSAVYLCASSLDSYNYGYTFGSGTRLTVV.

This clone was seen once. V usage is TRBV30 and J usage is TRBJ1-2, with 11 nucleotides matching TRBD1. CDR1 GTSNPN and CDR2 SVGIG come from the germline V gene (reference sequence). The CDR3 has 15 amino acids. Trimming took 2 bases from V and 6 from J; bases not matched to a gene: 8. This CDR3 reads CAWSLWTGGRNGYTF. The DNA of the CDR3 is TGTGCCTGGAGTCTCTGGACAGGGGGCCGCAATGGCTACACCTTC.

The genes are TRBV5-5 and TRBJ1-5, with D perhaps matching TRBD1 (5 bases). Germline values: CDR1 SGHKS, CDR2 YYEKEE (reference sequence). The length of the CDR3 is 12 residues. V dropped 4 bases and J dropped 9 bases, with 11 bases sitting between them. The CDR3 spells CASSLQDRPQHF. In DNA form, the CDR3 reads TGTGCCAGCAGCCTACAGGACCGGCCCCAGCATTTT.

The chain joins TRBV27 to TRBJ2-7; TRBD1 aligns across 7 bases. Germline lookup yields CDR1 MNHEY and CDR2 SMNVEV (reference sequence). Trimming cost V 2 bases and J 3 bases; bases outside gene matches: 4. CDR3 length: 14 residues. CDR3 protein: CASSLNRGLYEQYF. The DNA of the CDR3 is TGTGCCAGCAGTTTAAACAGGGGCCTCTACGAGCAGTACTTC.

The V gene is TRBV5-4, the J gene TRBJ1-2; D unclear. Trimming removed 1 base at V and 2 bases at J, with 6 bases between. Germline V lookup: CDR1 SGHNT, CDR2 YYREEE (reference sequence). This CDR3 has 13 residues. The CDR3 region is CASSLNNNYGYTF. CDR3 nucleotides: TGTGCCAGCAGCTTGAACAACAACTATGGCTACACCTTC.

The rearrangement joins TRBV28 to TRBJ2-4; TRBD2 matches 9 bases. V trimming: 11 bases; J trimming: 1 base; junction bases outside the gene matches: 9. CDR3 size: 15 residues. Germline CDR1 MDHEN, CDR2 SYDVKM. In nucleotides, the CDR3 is TGTGCCGGACAGCGGGGGGCCGGGGCCAAAAACATTCAGTACTTC. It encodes CAGQRGAGAKNIQYF.

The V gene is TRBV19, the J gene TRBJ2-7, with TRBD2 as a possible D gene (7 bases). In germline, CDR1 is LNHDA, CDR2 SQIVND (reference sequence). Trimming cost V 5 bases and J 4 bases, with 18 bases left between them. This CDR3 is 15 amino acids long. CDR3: CASSPRIAGAYEQYF. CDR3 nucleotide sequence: TGTGCCAGTAGTCCACGGATCGCGGGGGCTTACGAGCAGTACTTC. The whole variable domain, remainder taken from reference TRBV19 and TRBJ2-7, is DGGITQSPKYLFRKEGQNVTLSCEQNLNHDAMYWYRQDPGQGLRLIYYSQIVNDFQKGDIAEGYSVSREKKESFPLTVTSAQKNPTAFYLCASSPRIAGAYEQYFGPGTRLTVT.

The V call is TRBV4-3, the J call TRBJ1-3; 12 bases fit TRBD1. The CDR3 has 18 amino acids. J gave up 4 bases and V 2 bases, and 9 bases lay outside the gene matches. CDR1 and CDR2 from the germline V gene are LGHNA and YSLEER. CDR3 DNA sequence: TGCGCCAGCAGCCAAACTACACCGGGACAGGGGGCCGGAAACACCATATATTTT. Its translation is CASSQTTPGQGAGNTIYF.

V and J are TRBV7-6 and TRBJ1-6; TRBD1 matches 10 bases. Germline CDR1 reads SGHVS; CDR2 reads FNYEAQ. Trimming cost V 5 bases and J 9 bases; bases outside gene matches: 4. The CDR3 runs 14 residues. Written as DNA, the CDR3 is TGTGCCAGCAGCATTGGACAGGGGGGTTCACCCCTCCACTTT. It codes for CASSIGQGGSPLHF.

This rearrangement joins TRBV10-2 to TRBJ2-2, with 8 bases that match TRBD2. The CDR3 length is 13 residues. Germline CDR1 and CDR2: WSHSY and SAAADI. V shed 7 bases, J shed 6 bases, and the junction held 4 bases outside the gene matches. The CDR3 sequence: CASTGTSPGELFF. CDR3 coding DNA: TGCGCCAGCACCGGGACTAGTCCCGGGGAGCTGTTTTTT.

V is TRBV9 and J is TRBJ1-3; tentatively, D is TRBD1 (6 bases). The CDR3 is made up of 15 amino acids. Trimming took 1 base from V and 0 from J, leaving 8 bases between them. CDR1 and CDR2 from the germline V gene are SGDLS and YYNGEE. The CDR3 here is CASSVQDSSGNTIYF. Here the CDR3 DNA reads TGTGCCAGCAGCGTACAGGACAGCTCTGGAAACACCATATATTTT.

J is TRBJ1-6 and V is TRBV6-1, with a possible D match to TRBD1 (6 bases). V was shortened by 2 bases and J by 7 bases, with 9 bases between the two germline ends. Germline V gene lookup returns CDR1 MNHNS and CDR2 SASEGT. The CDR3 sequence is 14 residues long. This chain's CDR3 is CASSETGLNSPLHF. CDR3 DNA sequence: TGTGCCAGCAGTGAAACAGGGCTAAATTCACCCCTCCACTTT.